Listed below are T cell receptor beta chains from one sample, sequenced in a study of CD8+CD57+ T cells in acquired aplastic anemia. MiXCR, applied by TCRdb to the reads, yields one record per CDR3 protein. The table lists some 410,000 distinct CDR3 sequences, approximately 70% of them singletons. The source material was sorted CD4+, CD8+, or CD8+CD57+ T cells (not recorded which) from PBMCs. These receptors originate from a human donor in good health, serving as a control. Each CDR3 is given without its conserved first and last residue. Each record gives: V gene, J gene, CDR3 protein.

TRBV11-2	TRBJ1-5	ASSLQGGYQPQH
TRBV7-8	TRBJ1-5	ASSVPDGTSRGEH
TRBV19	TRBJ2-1	ASSRQGRDNEQF
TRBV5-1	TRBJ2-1	ASSTALGQVNEQF
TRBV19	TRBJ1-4	ASSAEIQGIATNEKLF
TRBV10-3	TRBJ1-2	ATSELQVKGHT
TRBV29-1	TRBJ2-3	SGDRDTDTQY
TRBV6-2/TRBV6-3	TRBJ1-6	ASNPLGNSPLH
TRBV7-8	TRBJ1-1	ASSPDSPLHFGNAF
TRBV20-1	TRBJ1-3	SADGRQDTIY
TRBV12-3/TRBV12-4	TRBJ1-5	ASSLLRQGDQPQH
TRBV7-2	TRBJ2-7	ASSFSYGQY
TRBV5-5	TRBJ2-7	ASSRGTEQY
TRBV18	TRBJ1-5	ASSLRAGNQPQH
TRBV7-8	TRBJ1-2	ASSKQGGSGDT
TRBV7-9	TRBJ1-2	ASSLPGYEGGYT
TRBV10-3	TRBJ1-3	AIRMGQGGNTIY
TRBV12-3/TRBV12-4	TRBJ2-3	ASSPGALPPRDTQY
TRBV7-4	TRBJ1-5	ATSRHSGPVYEQPQH
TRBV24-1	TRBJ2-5	ATSESLVDKQY
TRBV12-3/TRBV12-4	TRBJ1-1	ASSRGLAGGKGF
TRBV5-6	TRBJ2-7	ASSLETGVDEQY
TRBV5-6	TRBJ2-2	ASNRGGGITGELF
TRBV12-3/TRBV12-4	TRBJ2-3	ASSSIRPGQGARDTQY
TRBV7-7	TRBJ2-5	AATSGGQKQETQY
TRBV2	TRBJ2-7	ASSEPRQNSYEQY
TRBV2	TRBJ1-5	ASSGLTQPQH
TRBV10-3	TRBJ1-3	AISNPEGDYGYTLC